The sequence of this T cell receptor (beta chain) was determined in a study of control samples from healthy donors and cancer patients. The trim removed 4 bases at V and 8 bases at J, leaving 7 bases unmatched. The length of the CDR3 is 15 residues. Germline V gene sequence: CDR1 KGHDR, CDR2 SFDVKD. The protocol was immunoSEQ multiplex PCR, while the TCRdb copy is restricted to in-frame clones and leaves out a portion. The sample carries about 190,000 clones, just under 95% recorded once. The TCR sequence derives from a young man in good health. The chain is built from TRBV24-1 and TRBJ1-4, with TRBD1 matching over 9 bases. Sequencing input: blood. The chain's CDR3 is CATSDTGTGNEKLFF. CDR3 DNA sequence: TGTGCCACCAGTGACACCGGGACAGGGAACGAAAAACTGTTTTTT.